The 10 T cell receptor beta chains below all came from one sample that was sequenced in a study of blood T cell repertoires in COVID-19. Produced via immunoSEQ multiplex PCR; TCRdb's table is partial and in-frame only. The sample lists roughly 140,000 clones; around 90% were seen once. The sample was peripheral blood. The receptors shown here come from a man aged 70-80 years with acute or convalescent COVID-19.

CDR3 nucleotide sequence: TGTGCCAGCAGATCAGGGACTAGCGGGAGTTGGTCAGATACGCAGTATTTT. It encodes CASRSGTSGSWSDTQYF. The rearrangement links TRBV7-2 to TRBJ2-3; 14 nucleotides line up with TRBD2. V trimming: 6 bases; J trimming: 4 bases; junction bases outside the gene matches: 9. The germline gives CDR1 SGHTA, CDR2 FQGNSA. The CDR3 has 17 amino acids.

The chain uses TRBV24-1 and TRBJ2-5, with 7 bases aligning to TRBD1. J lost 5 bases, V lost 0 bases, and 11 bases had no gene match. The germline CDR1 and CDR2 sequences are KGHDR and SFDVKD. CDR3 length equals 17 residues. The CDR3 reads CATSDLAPGQPTETQYF. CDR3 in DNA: TGTGCCACCAGTGATTTGGCCCCGGGACAGCCGACGGAGACCCAGTACTTC.

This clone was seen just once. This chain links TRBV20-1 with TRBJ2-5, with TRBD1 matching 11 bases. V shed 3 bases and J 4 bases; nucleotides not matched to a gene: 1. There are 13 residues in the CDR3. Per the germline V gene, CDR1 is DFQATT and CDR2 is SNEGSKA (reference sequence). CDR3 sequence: CSASGTGGETQYF. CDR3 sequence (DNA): TGCAGTGCTAGTGGGACAGGGGGAGAGACCCAGTACTTC.

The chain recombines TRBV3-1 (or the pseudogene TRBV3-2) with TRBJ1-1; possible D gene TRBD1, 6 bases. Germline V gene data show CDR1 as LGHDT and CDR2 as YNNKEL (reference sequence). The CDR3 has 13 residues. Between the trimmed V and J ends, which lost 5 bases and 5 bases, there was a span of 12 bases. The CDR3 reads CASSASGVTEAFF. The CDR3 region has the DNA TGTGCCAGCAGCGCCTCAGGGGTAACTGAAGCTTTCTTT.

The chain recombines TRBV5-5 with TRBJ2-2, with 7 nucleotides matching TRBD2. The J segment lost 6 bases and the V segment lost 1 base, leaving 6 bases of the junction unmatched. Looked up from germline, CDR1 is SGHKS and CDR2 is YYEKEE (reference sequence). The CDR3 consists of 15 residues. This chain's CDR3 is CASSLRQREPGELFF. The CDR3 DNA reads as TGTGCCAGCAGCTTGCGGCAGCGGGAACCCGGGGAGCTGTTTTTT.

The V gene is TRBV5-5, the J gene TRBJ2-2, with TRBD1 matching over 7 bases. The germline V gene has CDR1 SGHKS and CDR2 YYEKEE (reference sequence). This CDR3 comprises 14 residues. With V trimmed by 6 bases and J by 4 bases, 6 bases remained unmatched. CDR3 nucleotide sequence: TGTGCCAGCAAACGGACAGGTGTCACCGGGGAGCTGTTTTTT. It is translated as CASKRTGVTGELFF.

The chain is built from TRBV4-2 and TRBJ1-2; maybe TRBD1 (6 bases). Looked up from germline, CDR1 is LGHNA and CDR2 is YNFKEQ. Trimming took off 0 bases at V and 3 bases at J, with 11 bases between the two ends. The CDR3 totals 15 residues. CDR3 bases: TGTGCCAGCAGCCAAGAAGGGGCAGGGGACTATGGCTACACCTTC. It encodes CASSQEGAGDYGYTF.

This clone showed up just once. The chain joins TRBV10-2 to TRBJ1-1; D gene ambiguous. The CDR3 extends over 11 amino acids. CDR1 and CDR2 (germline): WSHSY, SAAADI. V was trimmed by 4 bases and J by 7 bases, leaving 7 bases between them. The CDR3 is CASSAVNEAFF. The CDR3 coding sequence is TGCGCCAGCAGTGCGGTAAATGAAGCTTTCTTT.

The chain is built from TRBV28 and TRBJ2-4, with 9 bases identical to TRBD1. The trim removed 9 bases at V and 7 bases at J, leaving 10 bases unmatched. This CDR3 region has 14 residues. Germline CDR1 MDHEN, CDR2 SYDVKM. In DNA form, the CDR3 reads TGTGCCAGTGTCGGGGCGGGGACAGGGAACATTCAGTACTTC. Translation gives CASVGAGTGNIQYF.

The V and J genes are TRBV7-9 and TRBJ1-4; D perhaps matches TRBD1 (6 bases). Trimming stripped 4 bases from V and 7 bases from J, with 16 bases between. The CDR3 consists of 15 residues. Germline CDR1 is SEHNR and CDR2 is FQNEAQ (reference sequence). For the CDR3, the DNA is TGTGCCAGCAGCTCTACAGGGAATCCCGGTGAAAAACTGTTTTTT. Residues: CASSSTGNPGEKLFF.